The clone carrying this T cell receptor (beta chain) has only a few counts. One entry per CDR3 protein results from TCRdb running MiXCR on the RT-PCR reads. Among approximately 20,000 distinct CDR3 sequences listed, 4.9% were seen once. This entry belongs to a study of patients and donors after allogeneic stem cell transplantation. CDR3 length: 17 residues. Germline lookup yields CDR1 SGHKS and CDR2 YYEKEE (reference sequence). Between the trimmed V and J ends, which lost 0 bases and 9 bases, there was a span of 19 bases. This sequence originates from a human donor who was either an allogeneic HSCT recipient or a stem cell or donor lymphocyte infusion donor (not recorded which). It is not recorded whose cells these are; they may come from a transplant donor. Sequencing used blood, either unsorted or a sorted T cell fraction (not recorded which). The chain carries TRBV5-5 and TRBJ1-6; D perhaps matches TRBD1 (6 bases). CDR3 protein: CASSLAGYRALLSPLHF. CDR3 DNA sequence: TGTGCCAGCAGCTTGGCTGGTTACAGGGCCCTCCTTTCACCCCTCCACTTT.